These 28 T cell receptor beta chains share one sample of origin, sequenced in a study of blood T cells in healthy people across ages. Together with a sample-barcoded 5' primer, a J-beta primer mix was included in a second PCR lasting about 6 to 11 cycles. TCRdb passed the 5' RACE reads through MiXCR, listing each CDR3 protein once. The repertoire holds some 320,000 distinct CDR3 sequences, 25% to 30% seen once, with about 30% in the top ten. Sequenced material: blood. These receptors all come from a woman in her 70s in good health.

As DNA, the CDR3 is TGTGCCAGCAGCGCTGGGGGACTAGCGGGCACAGATACGCAGTATTTT. This sequence encodes CASSAGGLAGTDTQYF. This chain uses TRBV7-3 with TRBJ2-3; the match to TRBD2 covers 11 bases. Trimming at V came to 5 bases and at J to 1 base, leaving 5 bases not matched to a gene. This CDR3 contains 16 residues. Germline V lookup: CDR1 SGHTA, CDR2 FQGTGA.

This clonotype was observed a few times. The chain is built from TRBV5-1 and TRBJ1-2; 7 bases are a match to TRBD1. V lost 0 bases to trimming and J lost 7 bases; unmatched junction nucleotides: 15. This CDR3 comprises 17 residues. Germline V gene lookup returns CDR1 SGHRS and CDR2 YFSETQ. The CDR3 is CASSLAPGTANEGGYTF. CDR3 bases: TGCGCCAGCAGCTTGGCCCCCGGGACAGCCAACGAGGGTGGCTACACCTTC. Full variable domain (remainder filled in from reference TRBV5-1 and TRBJ1-2): KAGVTQTPRYLIKTRGQQVTLSCSPISGHRSVSWYQQTPGQGLQFLFEYFSETQRNKGNFPGRFSGRQFSNSRSEMNVSTLELGDSALYLCASSLAPGTANEGGYTFGSGTRLTVV.

DNA for the CDR3: TGTGCCAGCAGTGACCGTAAGGACTGGGGCCAAGAGACCCAGTACTTC. It is translated as CASSDRKDWGQETQYF. The chain recombines TRBV6-1 with TRBJ2-5; D may be TRBD2 (5 bases). This CDR3 is built from 16 residues. The V end was cut by 3 bases, the J end by 1 base, with 15 bases between. The germline CDR1 and CDR2 sequences are MNHNS and SASEGT.

The chain combines TRBV11-2 with TRBJ2-3, with 8 bases matching TRBD2. Germline CDR1 reads SGHAT; CDR2 reads FQNNGV. The CDR3 loop spans 17 amino acids. The V gene end was trimmed by 1 base and the J gene end by 3 bases; junction bases not matched to a gene: 9. The DNA for the CDR3 is TGTGCCAGCAGCTTAGGAATTGGGAGCGGGAGAACAGATACGCAGTATTTT. This translates into CASSLGIGSGRTDTQYF.

This rearrangement joins TRBV28 to TRBJ1-1; TRBD1 agrees at 9 bases. J was trimmed by 9 bases and V by 7 bases; bases with no gene match: 6. Per the germline V gene, CDR1 is MDHEN and CDR2 is SYDVKM. CDR3 size: 12 residues. CDR3 sequence reads: CASILGQGQAFF. The CDR3 DNA reads TGTGCCAGCATTCTGGGACAGGGCCAAGCTTTCTTT.

This clonotype was observed a handful of times. The CDR3 region is CAISEGGSNTEAFF. The CDR3 coding sequence is TGTGCCATCAGTGAGGGAGGGTCCAACACTGAAGCTTTCTTT. V gene TRBV10-3 combines with J gene TRBJ1-1, with no clear D. Deletions cut 2 bases from V and 2 bases from J, with 9 bases between. Germline V lookup: CDR1 ENHRY, CDR2 SYGVKD. The CDR3 is made up of 14 amino acids.

This clonotype was counted at least ten times. The V and J genes are TRBV5-5 and TRBJ2-5; D is undetermined. Between the trimmed V and J ends, which lost 2 bases and 4 bases, there was a span of 6 bases. The germline V gene encodes CDR1 SGHKS and CDR2 YYEKEE (reference sequence). The CDR3 is 12 amino acids. The DNA for the CDR3 is TGTGCCAGCAGCTTATACTTAGAGACCCAGTACTTC. It specifies CASSLYLETQYF.

The chain joins TRBV6-5 to TRBJ2-5, with TRBD2 as a possible D gene (5 bases). The J call may be faulty, since TRBJ2-7 better matches the DNA end. Germline loops: CDR1 MNHEY, CDR2 SVGAGI. This CDR3 region has 15 residues. CDR3 DNA sequence: TGTGCCAGCAGTTACTCGTGGGGAGAGGCCTACGAGCAGTACTTC. Translation: CASSYSWGEAYEQYF.

About this clonotype itself: A junction boundary mismatches the germline segment, possibly from a read error. The chain recombines TRBV7-4 with TRBJ2-1; TRBD2 matches at 10 bases. The CDR3 runs 15 residues. Germline CDR1 and CDR2: SGHVT and SQSDAQ. CDR3 DNA: TGTGCCAGCAGCCTAGCGGGGGTCTTATACAATGAGCAGTTCTTC. Its protein product is CASSLAGVLYNEQFF.

Only a few counts were recorded for this clonotype. The V call is TRBV5-1, the J call TRBJ2-5, with 8 nucleotides matching TRBD1. Unmatched junction bases numbered 1, after V lost 5 bases and J lost 1 base. From germline, CDR1 is SGHRS and CDR2 YFSETQ. The CDR3 extends over 13 amino acids. The CDR3 is CASRTGGQETQYF. CDR3 DNA: TGCGCCAGCAGAACAGGGGGCCAAGAGACCCAGTACTTC.

This chain joins TRBV18 and TRBJ2-1; 8 nucleotides match TRBD1. The CDR3 runs to 16 residues. V was clipped by 6 bases and J by 5 bases; unmatched bases: 12. CDR1 KGHSH and CDR2 LQKENI come from the germline V gene. The CDR3 sequence is CASSLIRQGSHNEQFF. CDR3 nucleotides: TGTGCCAGCTCGTTGATTAGACAGGGGTCCCACAATGAGCAGTTCTTC.

V is TRBV20-1 and J is TRBJ2-2, with D possibly being TRBD1 (8 bases). There are 16 residues in the CDR3. Trimming took 0 bases from V and 6 from J, leaving 17 bases between them. Germline CDR1 DFQATT, CDR2 SNEGSKA (reference sequence). The CDR3 bases are TGCAGTGCTAGAGAGGCGACAGGGGAGGGAGCCGGGGAGCTGTTTTTT. Protein: CSAREATGEGAGELFF.

The CDR3 spells CASREDSSYGYTF. The CDR3 DNA sequence: TGTGCCAGCAGGGAGGACAGCTCCTATGGCTACACCTTC. The rearrangement uses TRBV6-5 and TRBJ1-2, with D possibly matching TRBD1 (6 bases). CDR1 and CDR2 (germline): MNHEY, SVGAGI. The V end lost 6 bases, the J end lost 4 bases, and 12 bases lay between the germline ends. The CDR3 runs 13 residues.

This chain connects TRBV15 to TRBJ2-1; 8 nucleotides agree with TRBD2. The CDR3 consists of 14 residues. Germline V lookup: CDR1 LNHNV, CDR2 YYDKDF (reference sequence). With V trimmed by 5 bases and J by 5 bases, 5 bases remained unmatched. Here the CDR3 reads CATSPSGRDNEQFF. The CDR3 coding sequence is TGTGCCACCAGCCCGAGCGGGAGAGACAATGAGCAGTTCTTC.

This clonotype was picked up a small number of times. The chain carries TRBV6-1 and TRBJ2-2, with a weak D call TRBD2 (5 bases). The CDR3 is 16 residues long. Trimming removed 6 bases at V and 6 bases at J, with 20 bases between. Germline CDR1 reads MNHNS; CDR2 reads SASEGT. The CDR3 nucleotides read TGTGCCAGCAGGGCCCCGTGGGGAGTAGTGTCCGGGGAGCTGTTTTTT. Translation: CASRAPWGVVSGELFF.

V and J are TRBV7-9 and TRBJ2-1; D perhaps matches TRBD2 (5 bases). The CDR3 covers 16 residues. V dropped 5 bases and J dropped 0 bases, with 14 bases sitting between them. Per germline, CDR1 SEHNR and CDR2 FQNEAQ (reference sequence). The CDR3 nucleotides read TGTGCCAGCAGCCCAAGTGAGGGCAGCTCCTACAATGAGCAGTTCTTC. It is translated as CASSPSEGSSYNEQFF.

J is TRBJ2-3 and V is TRBV3-1, with D perhaps TRBD2 (6 bases). Trimming cost V 0 bases and J 6 bases, with 19 bases left between them. Germline V lookup: CDR1 LGHDT, CDR2 YNNKEL (reference sequence). The CDR3 is 17 residues long. CDR3 nucleotide sequence: TGTGCCAGCAGCCAAGACCCTCGGGAGAGTTGGAGCGATACGCAGTATTTT. Encoded protein: CASSQDPRESWSDTQYF.

The rearrangement uses TRBV20-1 and TRBJ1-3; 11 bases are shared with TRBD1. The CDR3 length is 16 residues. J was trimmed by 1 base and V by 5 bases; bases with no gene match: 7. Germline V CDR1 and CDR2: DFQATT, SNEGSKA (reference sequence). The CDR3 bases are TGCAGTGCTCTCCTCGGGACAGGGGGATCTGGAAACACCATATATTTT. Residues: CSALLGTGGSGNTIYF.

This clonotype was seen more than once but under ten times. V and J are TRBV11-2 and TRBJ2-7, with 8 bases aligning to TRBD1. The junction had 7 bases not matched to a gene; V was cut back by 1 base and J by 2 bases. The length of the CDR3 is 16 residues. The V gene's germline CDR1 is SGHAT and CDR2 FQNNGV. CDR3 region: CASSLAPGTGTYEQYF. CDR3 DNA sequence: TGTGCCAGCAGCTTAGCCCCGGGGACAGGCACCTACGAGCAGTACTTC.

This clonotype was detected only a few times. The chain has TRBV2 and TRBJ1-5, with D uncertain. Looked up from germline, CDR1 is SNHLY and CDR2 is FYNNEI. This CDR3 region has 13 residues. The V gene lost 5 bases and the J gene lost 0 bases, with 5 bases spanning the gap. CDR3 loop: CASSQDSNQPQHF. In DNA form, the CDR3 reads TGTGCCAGCAGTCAGGATAGCAATCAGCCCCAGCATTTT. The full variable domain, completed using reference TRBV2 and TRBJ1-5, is EPEVTQTPSHQVTQMGQEVILRCVPISNHLYFYWYRQILGQKVEFLVSFYNNEISEKSEIFDDQFSVERPDGSNFTLKIRSTKLEDSAMYFCASSQDSNQPQHFGDGTRLSIL.

This clonotype was detected only a few times. The DNA for the CDR3 is TGTGCCAGCAGTATTACAGCTACCTACGAGCAGTACTTC. Translated, it gives CASSITATYEQYF. The V and J genes are TRBV12-3 or TRBV12-4 and TRBJ2-7, with D hard to call. V lost 5 bases and J 2 bases, leaving 10 bases between the germline ends. CDR3 length equals 13 residues.

This clonotype came up a few times. This chain connects TRBV28 to TRBJ2-1, with TRBD2 matching 12 bases. This CDR3 has 18 amino acids. Germline-derived CDR1 and CDR2 are MDHEN and SYDVKM. Unmatched junction bases numbered 11, after V lost 6 bases and J lost 2 bases. Written as DNA, the CDR3 is TGTGCCAGCAGACGCGGACTAGCGGGGCTTAATACCTACAATGAGCAGTTCTTC. Encoded protein: CASRRGLAGLNTYNEQFF.

With regard to this clonotype: This may stem from a read error, because a much larger clone lies one nucleotide away. This chain joins TRBV20-1 and TRBJ2-1; D unresolved. The CDR3 spans 15 residues. Germline CDR1 and CDR2: DFQATT and SNEGSKA (reference sequence). V lost 3 bases to trimming and J lost 4 bases, with 16 bases between them. The CDR3 here is CSARRAGGLYNEQFF. The DNA of the CDR3 is TGCAGTGCTAGGAGAGCTGGCGGCTTGTACAATGAGCAGTTCTTC.

The chain uses TRBV29-1 and TRBJ2-1, with TRBD2 identical over 11 bases. The J call could be wrong; TRBJ2-5 is a better fit for the DNA end. Germline loops: CDR1 SQVTM, CDR2 ANQGSEA. CDR3 size: 16 residues. The chain's CDR3 is CSVVGGTSGSQETQYF. The CDR3 nucleotides read TGCAGCGTTGTAGGGGGGACTAGCGGCTCCCAAGAGACCCAGTACTTC.

This chain links TRBV5-5 with TRBJ1-1; possibly TRBD1 for D (5 bases). The CDR3 consists of 14 residues. The V end lost 4 bases, the J end lost 1 base, and 11 bases lay between the germline ends. Germline values: CDR1 SGHKS, CDR2 YYEKEE (reference sequence). CDR3 DNA: TGTGCCAGCAGCGGGGGGGACCCGAACACTGAAGCTTTCTTT. It encodes CASSGGDPNTEAFF.

This clonotype was detected a few times. The CDR3 region has the DNA TGCAGCGTTGGGAGCGGGACAGGCTATGGTGTGCAGTTCTTC. It translates to CSVGSGTGYGVQFF. The chain has TRBV29-1 and TRBJ2-1, with D possibly matching TRBD1 (8 bases). V lost 4 bases and J lost 12, with 22 bases in between. CDR1 SQVTM and CDR2 ANQGSEA come from the germline V gene. This CDR3 contains 14 residues.

The chain is built from TRBV5-1 and TRBJ2-5; TRBD2 matches 10 bases. The CDR3 is made up of 15 amino acids. The ends lost 4 bases at V and 2 bases at J; junction bases unmatched: 5. Germline CDR1 and CDR2: SGHRS and YFSETQ. CDR3 protein: CASSGGLAVQETQYF. The CDR3 region has the DNA TGCGCCAGCAGCGGAGGACTAGCGGTACAAGAGACCCAGTACTTC.

This rearrangement joins TRBV20-1 to TRBJ2-1, with TRBD2 matching over 11 bases. CDR3 length: 15 residues. In germline, CDR1 is DFQATT, CDR2 SNEGSKA (reference sequence). J lost 5 bases, V lost 6 bases, and 9 bases had no gene match. The CDR3 is CSAPALAGVNNEQFF. The CDR3 bases are TGCAGTGCACCTGCACTAGCGGGAGTTAACAATGAGCAGTTCTTC.